This TCR beta chain was sequenced in a study of response to subunit inactivated influenza vaccine. Unmatched junction bases numbered 5, after V lost 7 bases and J lost 4 bases. The germline CDR1 and CDR2 sequences are SQVTM and ANQGSEA. This CDR3 spans 12 amino acids. TCRdb re-analysed the RT-PCR reads in MiXCR, keeping a single row per CDR3 protein. The data contain about 540,000 distinct CDR3 sequences, roughly 25% of them singletons. These data also featured in a second study, about T cells expressing NK-cell markers. From that second work: UMIs accompanied the 5'RACE template switching by which TCR beta cDNA was made. Top CD8+ clonotypes included the dominant CD3+CD56+NKG2C+ clonotypes in roughly six donors. It is unclear if expanded NKG2C-expressing clones target HCMV antigens.

The source of this sequence is a man aged 50-60 years who received an inactivated influenza vaccine. Sequences were derived from CD4+ T cells sorted from PBMCs, sampled 11 to 12 days after vaccination. This chain links TRBV29-1 with TRBJ2-5; 8 nucleotides match TRBD1. The CDR3 reads CSGEDRGETQYF. The CDR3, as DNA: TGCAGCGGGGAAGACAGGGGAGAGACCCAGTACTTC.